One and the same sample provided the 5 T cell receptor beta chains below, sequenced in a study of T-cell memory formation after mild COVID-19. In TCRdb, the 5' RACE reads were re-called with MiXCR into one record per CDR3 protein. This sample has 350,000 to 450,000 distinct CDR3 sequences, with 24% found just once. Sequenced sample: PBMCs or a T cell subset sorted from them (not recorded which). These receptor sequences come from an adult woman who had mild COVID-19 (a few samples of this study predate the infection). Cell type and time point are not known.

J is TRBJ1-5 and V is TRBV6-6, with TRBD1 as a possible D gene (6 bases). The germline CDR1 and CDR2 sequences are MNHNY and SVGAGI (reference sequence). The CDR3 covers 15 residues. V dropped 8 bases and J dropped 3 bases, with 17 bases sitting between them. The CDR3 nucleotides read TGTGCCAGCCGGTGGGAGGACAGAATCAATCAGCCCCAGCATTTT. Protein product: CASRWEDRINQPQHF.

The chain couples TRBV7-6 to TRBJ1-2, with 8 nucleotides matching TRBD1. The germline V gene has CDR1 SGHVS and CDR2 FNYEAQ. The V and J ends lost 3 bases and 4 bases, in that order; junction bases with no gene match: 7. The CDR3 covers 15 residues. This CDR3 reads CASSLGLGQGYGYTF. CDR3 in DNA: TGTGCCAGCAGCTTGGGGCTAGGACAGGGCTATGGCTACACCTTC.

The chain has TRBV7-6 and TRBJ2-7, with D possibly matching TRBD1 (5 bases). V was cut by 3 bases and J by 2 bases, with 23 bases left in between. The length of the CDR3 is 18 residues. Germline-derived CDR1 and CDR2 are SGHVS and FNYEAQ. Here the CDR3 DNA reads TGTGCCAGCAGCTTTAGTGGACAAGACTCTGAGGCGCCCTACGAGCAGTACTTC. It encodes CASSFSGQDSEAPYEQYF.

Details on this clonotype: At one end the junction does not follow the germline gene, possibly because of a read error. V is TRBV7-9 and J is TRBJ1-1, with D possibly TRBD1 on 6 matching bases. This CDR3 contains 15 residues. Germline lookup yields CDR1 SEHNR and CDR2 FQNEAQ (reference sequence). The CDR3 sequence is CASSLAGDRNTEDFF. The CDR3, as DNA: TGTGCCAGCAGCTTAGCGGGTGACAGGAACACTGAAGATTTCTTT.

This clonotype has only a few counts. The CDR3: CASSLDGFNYGYTF. The CDR3 bases are TGCGCCAGCAGCTTGGATGGGTTTAACTATGGCTACACCTTC. The V call is TRBV5-1, the J call TRBJ1-2; D gene ambiguous. Trimming took off 0 bases at V and 1 base at J, with 7 bases between the two ends. CDR3 length: 14 amino acids. Germline-derived CDR1 and CDR2 are SGHRS and YFSETQ.